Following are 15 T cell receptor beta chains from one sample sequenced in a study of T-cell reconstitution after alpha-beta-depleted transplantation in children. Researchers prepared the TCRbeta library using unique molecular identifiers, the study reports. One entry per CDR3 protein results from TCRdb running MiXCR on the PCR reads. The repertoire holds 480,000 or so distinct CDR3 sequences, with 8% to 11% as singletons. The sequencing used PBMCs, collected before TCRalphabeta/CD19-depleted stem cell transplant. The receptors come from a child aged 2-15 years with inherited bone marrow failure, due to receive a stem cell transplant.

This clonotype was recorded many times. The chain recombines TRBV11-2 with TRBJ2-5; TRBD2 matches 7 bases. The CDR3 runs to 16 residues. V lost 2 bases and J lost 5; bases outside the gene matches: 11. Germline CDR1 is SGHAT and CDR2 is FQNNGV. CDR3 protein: CASSLSMGGEWETQYF. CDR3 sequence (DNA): TGTGCCAGCAGCTTATCGATGGGGGGGGAGTGGGAGACCCAGTACTTC.

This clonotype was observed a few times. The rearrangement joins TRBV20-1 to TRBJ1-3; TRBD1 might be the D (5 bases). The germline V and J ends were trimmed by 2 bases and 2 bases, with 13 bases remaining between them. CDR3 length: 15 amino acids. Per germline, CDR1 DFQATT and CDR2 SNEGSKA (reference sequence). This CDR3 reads CSARLTTVAGNTIYF. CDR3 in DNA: TGCAGTGCTAGATTAACGACAGTGGCTGGAAACACCATATATTTT.

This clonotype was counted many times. The CDR3 bases are TGTGCCAGCAGTTTATTACTTGGAGAGACCCAGTACTTC. Its translation is CASSLLLGETQYF. The chain uses TRBV12-3 or TRBV12-4 and TRBJ2-5; no definite D call. V lost 2 bases and J 4 bases, leaving 8 bases between the germline ends. The CDR3 extends over 13 amino acids.

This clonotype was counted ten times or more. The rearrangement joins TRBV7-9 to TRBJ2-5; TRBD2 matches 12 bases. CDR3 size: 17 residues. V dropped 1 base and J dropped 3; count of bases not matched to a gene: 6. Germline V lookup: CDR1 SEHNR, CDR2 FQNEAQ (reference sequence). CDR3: CASSLGSSGRAEETQYF. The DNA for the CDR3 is TGTGCCAGCAGCTTAGGGTCTAGCGGGAGGGCCGAAGAGACCCAGTACTTC. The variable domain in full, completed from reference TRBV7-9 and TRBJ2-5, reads DTGVSQNPRHKITKRGQNVTFRCDPISEHNRLYWYRQTLGQGPEFLTYFQNEAQLEKSRLLSDRFSAERPKGSFSTLEIQRTEQGDSAMYLCASSLGSSGRAEETQYFGPGTRLLVL.

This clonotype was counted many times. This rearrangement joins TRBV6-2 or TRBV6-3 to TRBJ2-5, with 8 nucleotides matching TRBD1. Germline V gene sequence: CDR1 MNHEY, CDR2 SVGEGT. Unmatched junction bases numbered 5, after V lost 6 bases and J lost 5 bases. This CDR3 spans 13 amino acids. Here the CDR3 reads CASRDRGWETQYF. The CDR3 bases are TGTGCCAGCAGAGACAGGGGCTGGGAGACCCAGTACTTC.

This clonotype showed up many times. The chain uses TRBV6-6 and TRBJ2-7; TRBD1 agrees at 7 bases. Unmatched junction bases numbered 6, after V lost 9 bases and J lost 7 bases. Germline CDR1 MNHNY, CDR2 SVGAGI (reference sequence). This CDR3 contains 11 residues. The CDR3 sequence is CASTTGNEQYF. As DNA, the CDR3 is TGTGCCAGTACGACAGGGAATGAGCAGTACTTC.

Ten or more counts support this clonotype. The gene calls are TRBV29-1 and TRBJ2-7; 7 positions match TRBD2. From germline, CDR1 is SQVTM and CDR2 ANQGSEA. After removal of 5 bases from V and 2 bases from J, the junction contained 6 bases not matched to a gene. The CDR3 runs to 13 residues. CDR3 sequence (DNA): TGCAGCGTTAACGGGAGGCATCCCTACGAGCAGTACTTC. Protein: CSVNGRHPYEQYF.

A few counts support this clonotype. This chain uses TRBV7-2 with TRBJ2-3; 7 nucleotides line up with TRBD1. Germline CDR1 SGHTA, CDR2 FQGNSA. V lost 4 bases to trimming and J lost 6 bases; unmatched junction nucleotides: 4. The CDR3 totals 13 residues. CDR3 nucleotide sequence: TGTGCCAGCAGCTCGACAGGGTGGGATACGCAGTATTTT. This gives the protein CASSSTGWDTQYF.

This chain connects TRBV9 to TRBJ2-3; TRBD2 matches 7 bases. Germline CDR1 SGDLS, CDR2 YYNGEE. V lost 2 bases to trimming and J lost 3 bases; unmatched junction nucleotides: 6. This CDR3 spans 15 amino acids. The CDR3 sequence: CASSVTSAPTDTQYF. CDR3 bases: TGTGCCAGCAGCGTCACTAGCGCCCCAACAGATACGCAGTATTTT.

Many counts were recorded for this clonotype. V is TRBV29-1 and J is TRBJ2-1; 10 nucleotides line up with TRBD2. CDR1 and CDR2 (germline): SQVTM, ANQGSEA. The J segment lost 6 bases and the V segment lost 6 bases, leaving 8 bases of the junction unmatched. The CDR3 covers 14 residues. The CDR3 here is CSVLAGVGANEQFF. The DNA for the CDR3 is TGCAGCGTCCTAGCGGGAGTAGGGGCCAATGAGCAGTTCTTC.

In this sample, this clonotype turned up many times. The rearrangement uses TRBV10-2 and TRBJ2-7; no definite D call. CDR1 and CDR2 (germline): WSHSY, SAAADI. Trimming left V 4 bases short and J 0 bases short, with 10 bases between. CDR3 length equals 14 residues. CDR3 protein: CASSVFRSSYEQYF. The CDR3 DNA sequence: TGCGCCAGCAGTGTATTCAGGAGCTCCTACGAGCAGTACTTC.

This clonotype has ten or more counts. CDR3 bases: TGCGCCAGCAGCCAGCATGATAGCTCCTACAATGAGCAGTTCTTC. It codes for CASSQHDSSYNEQFF. The chain joins TRBV4-3 to TRBJ2-1; D remains ambiguous. CDR1 is LGHNA and CDR2 is YSLEER in the germline V gene. Between the trimmed V and J ends, which lost 3 bases and 0 bases, there was a span of 9 bases. This CDR3 has 15 residues.

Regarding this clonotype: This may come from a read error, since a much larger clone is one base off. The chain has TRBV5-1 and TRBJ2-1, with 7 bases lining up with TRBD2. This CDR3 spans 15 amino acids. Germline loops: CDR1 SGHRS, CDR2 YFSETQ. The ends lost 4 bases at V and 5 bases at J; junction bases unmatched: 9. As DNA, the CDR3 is TGCGCCAGCAGCGAGGGACTAACGGGCAACAATGAGCAGTTCTTC. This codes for CASSEGLTGNNEQFF.

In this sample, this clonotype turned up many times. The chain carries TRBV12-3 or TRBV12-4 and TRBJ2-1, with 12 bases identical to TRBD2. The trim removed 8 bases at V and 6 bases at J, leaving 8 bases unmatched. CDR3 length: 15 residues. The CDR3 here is CASGILAGGINEQFF. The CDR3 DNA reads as TGTGCCAGCGGAATTCTAGCGGGAGGGATCAATGAGCAGTTCTTC.

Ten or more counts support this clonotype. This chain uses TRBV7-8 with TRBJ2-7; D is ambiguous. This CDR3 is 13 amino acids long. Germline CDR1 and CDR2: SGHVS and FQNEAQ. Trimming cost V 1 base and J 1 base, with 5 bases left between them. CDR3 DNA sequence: TGTGCCAGCAGCTTAGAGCGTTCCTACGAGCAGTACTTC. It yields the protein CASSLERSYEQYF. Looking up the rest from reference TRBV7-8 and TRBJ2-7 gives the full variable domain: GAGVSQSPRYKVAKRGQDVALRCDPISGHVSLFWYQQALGQGPEFLTYFQNEAQLDKSGLPSDRFFAERPEGSVSTLKIQRTQQEDSAVYLCASSLERSYEQYFGPGTRLTVT.